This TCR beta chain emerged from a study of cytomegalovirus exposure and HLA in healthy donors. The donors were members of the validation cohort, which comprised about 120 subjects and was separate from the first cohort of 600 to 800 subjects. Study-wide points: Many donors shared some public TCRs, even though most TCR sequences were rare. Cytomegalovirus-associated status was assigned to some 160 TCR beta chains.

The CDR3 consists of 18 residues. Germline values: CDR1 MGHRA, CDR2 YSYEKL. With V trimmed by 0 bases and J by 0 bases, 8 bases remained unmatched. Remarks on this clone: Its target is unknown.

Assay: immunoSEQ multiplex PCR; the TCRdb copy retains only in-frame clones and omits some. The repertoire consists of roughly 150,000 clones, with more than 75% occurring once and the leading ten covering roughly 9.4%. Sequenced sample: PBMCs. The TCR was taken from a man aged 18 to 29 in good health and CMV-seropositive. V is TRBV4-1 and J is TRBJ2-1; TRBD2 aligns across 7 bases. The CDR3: CASSQDPPGGGSYNEQFF. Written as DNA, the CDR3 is TGCGCCAGCAGCCAAGATCCCCCGGGCGGGGGCTCCTACAATGAGCAGTTCTTC.